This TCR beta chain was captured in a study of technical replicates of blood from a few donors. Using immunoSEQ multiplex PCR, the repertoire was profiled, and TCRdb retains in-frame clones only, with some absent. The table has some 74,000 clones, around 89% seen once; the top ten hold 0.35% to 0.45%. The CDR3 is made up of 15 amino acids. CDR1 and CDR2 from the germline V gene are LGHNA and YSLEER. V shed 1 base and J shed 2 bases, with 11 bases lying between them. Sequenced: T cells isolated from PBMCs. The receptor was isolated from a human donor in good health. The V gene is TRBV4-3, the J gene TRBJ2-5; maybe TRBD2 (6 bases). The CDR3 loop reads CASSQVYSGQETQYF. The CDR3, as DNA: TGCGCCAGCAGCCAAGTGTACAGCGGGCAAGAGACCCAGTACTTC.